This T cell receptor (beta chain) derives from a study of lung T cells in sarcoidosis with Löfgren's syndrome. This clonotype appeared many times. One entry per CDR3 protein results from TCRdb running MiXCR on the reads. Among tens of thousands of distinct CDR3 sequences listed, 21% were seen once. After removal of 4 bases from V and 1 base from J, the junction contained 5 bases not matched to a gene. Germline CDR1 reads MGHDK; CDR2 reads SYGVNS. This CDR3 has 15 amino acids. The rearrangement joins TRBV25-1 to TRBJ2-7, with TRBD1 matching 9 bases. This TCR was recovered from a human donor with sarcoidosis (Löfgren's syndrome or another form), or a control subject (not recorded which). Sample: CD4+ T cells from PBMCs. The CDR3 DNA follows: TGTGCCAGCAGTGCCGCCGGGACAGGGTCCTACGAGCAGTACTTC. Its protein is CASSAAGTGSYEQYF.